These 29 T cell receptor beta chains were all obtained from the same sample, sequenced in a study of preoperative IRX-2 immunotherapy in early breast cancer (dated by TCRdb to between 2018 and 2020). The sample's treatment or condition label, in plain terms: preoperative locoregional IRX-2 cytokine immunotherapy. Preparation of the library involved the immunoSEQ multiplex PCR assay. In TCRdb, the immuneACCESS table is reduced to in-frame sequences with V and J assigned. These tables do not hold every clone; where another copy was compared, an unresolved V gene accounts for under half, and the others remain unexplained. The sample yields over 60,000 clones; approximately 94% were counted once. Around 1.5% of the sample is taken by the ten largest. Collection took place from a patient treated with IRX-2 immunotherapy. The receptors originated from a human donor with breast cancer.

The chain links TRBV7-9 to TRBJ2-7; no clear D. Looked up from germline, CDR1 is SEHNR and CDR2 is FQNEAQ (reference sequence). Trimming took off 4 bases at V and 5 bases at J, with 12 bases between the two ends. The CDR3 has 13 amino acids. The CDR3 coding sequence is TGTGCCAGCAGCTACGCCCCACGGGACGAGCAGTACTTC. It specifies CASSYAPRDEQYF.

CDR3 bases: TGTGCCAGCTCACCACGTGACAGGGCGCTTAACTATGGCTACACCTTC. As protein: CASSPRDRALNYGYTF. The chain recombines TRBV18 with TRBJ1-2, with TRBD1 identical over 7 bases. The V segment lost 1 base and the J segment 1 base; nucleotides outside the gene matches: 6. Germline CDR1 is KGHSH and CDR2 is LQKENI. The CDR3 has 16 residues.

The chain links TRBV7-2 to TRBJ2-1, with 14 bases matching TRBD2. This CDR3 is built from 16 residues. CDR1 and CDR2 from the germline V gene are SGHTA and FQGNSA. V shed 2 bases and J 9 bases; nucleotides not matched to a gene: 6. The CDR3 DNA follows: TGTGCCAGCAGCTTAAGACTAGCGGGAGGGCAGGGTGAGCAGTTCTTC. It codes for CASSLRLAGGQGEQFF. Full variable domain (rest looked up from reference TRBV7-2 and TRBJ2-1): GAGVSQSPSNKVTEKGKDVELRCDPISGHTALYWYRQSLGQGLEFLIYFQGNSAPDKSGLPSDRFSAERTGGSVSTLTIQRTQQEDSAVYLCASSLRLAGGQGEQFFGPGTRLTVL.

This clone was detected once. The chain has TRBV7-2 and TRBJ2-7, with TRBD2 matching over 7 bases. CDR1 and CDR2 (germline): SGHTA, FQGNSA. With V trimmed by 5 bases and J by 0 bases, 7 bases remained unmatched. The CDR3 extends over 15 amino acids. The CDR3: CASSPRTRSSYEQYF. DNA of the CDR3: TGTGCCAGCAGCCCCCGGACTAGGTCCTCCTACGAGCAGTACTTC. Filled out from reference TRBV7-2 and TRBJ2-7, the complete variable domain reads GAGVSQSPSNKVTEKGKDVELRCDPISGHTALYWYRQSLGQGLEFLIYFQGNSAPDKSGLPSDRFSAERTGGSVSTLTIQRTQQEDSAVYLCASSPRTRSSYEQYFGPGTRLTVT.

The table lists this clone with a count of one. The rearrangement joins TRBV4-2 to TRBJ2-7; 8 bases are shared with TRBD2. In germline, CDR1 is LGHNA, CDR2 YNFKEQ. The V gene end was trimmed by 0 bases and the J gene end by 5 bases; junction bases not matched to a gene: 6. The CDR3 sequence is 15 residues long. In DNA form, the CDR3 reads TGTGCCAGCAGCCAAGAGGAGCGGGAGAACCACGAGCAGTACTTC. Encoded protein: CASSQEERENHEQYF.

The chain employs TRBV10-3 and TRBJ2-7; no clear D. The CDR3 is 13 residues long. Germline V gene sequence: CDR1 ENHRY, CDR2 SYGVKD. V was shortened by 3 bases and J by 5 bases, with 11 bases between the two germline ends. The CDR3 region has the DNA TGTGCCATCAGTGACAGGCCAGACGACGAGCAGTACTTC. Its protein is CAISDRPDDEQYF.

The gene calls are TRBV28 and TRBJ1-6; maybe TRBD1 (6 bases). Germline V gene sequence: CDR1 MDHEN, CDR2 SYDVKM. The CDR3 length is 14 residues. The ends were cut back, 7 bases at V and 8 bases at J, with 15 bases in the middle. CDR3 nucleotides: TGTGCCAGCACCAGGCAGGGGCGGGATTCACCCCTCCACTTT. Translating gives CASTRQGRDSPLHF.

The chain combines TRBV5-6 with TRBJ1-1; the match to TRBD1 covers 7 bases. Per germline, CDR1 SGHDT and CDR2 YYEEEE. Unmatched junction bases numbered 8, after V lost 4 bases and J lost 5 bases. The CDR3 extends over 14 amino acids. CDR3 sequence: CASSRSTGLTEAFF. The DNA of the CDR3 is TGTGCCAGCAGCAGATCGACAGGGTTGACTGAAGCTTTCTTT.

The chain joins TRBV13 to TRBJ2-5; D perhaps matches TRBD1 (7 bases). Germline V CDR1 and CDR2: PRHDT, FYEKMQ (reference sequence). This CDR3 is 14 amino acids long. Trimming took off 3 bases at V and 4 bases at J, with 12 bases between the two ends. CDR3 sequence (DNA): TGTGCCAGCAGCTTGTCAGGGGGGCGAGAGACCCAGTACTTC. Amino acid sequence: CASSLSGGRETQYF.

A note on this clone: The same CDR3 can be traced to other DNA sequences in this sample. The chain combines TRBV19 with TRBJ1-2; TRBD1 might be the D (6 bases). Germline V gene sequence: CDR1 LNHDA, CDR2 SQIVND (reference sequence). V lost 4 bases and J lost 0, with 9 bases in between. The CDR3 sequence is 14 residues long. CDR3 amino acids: CASSTTGSNYGYTF. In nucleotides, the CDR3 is TGTGCCAGTAGTACCACAGGGTCTAACTATGGCTACACCTTC. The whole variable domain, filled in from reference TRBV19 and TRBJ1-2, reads DGGITQSPKYLFRKEGQNVTLSCEQNLNHDAMYWYRQDPGQGLRLIYYSQIVNDFQKGDIAEGYSVSREKKESFPLTVTSAQKNPTAFYLCASSTTGSNYGYTFGSGTRLTVV.

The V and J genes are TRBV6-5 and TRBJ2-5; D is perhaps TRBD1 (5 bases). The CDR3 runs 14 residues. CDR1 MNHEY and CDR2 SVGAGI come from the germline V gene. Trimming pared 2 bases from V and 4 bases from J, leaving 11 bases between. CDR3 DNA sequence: TGTGCCAGCAGTTACAGGAAGGGGCGAGAGACCCAGTACTTC. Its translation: CASSYRKGRETQYF.

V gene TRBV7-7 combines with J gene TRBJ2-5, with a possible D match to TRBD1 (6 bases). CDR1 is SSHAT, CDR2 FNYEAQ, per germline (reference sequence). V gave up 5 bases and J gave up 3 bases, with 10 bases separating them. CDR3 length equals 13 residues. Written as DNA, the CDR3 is TGTGCCAGCAGCCCGGGACACGAAGAGACCCAGTACTTC. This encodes CASSPGHEETQYF.

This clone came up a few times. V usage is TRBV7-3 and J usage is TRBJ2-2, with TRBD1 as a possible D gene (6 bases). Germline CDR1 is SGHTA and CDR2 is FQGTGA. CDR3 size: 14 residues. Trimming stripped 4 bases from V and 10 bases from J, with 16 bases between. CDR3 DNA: TGTGCCAGCAGCTCCCAGGGGAATTCCAAGGAGCTGTTTTTT. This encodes CASSSQGNSKELFF.

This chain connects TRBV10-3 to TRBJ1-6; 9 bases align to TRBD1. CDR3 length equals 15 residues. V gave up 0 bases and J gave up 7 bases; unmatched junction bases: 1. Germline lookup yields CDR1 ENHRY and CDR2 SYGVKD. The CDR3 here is CAISESDRGNSPLHF. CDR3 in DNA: TGTGCCATCAGTGAGTCCGACAGGGGGAATTCACCCCTCCACTTT.

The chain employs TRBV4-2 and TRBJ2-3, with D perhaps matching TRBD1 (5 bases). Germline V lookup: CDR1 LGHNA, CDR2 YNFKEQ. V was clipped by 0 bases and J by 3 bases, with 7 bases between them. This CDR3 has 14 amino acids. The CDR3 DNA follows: TGTGCCAGCAGCCAAGACAGGGAAACAGATACGCAGTATTTT. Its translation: CASSQDRETDTQYF.

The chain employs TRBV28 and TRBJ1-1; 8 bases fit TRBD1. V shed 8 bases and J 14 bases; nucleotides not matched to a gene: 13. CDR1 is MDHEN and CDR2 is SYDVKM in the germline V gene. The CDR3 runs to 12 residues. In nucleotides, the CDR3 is TGTGCCAGCTACCCAGGGGGCTCGGGGGGATTCTTT. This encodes CASYPGGSGGFF.

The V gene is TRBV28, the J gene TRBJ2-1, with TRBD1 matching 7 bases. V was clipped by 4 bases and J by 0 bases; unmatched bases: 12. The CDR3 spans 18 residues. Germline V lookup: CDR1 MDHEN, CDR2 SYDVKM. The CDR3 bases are TGTGCCAGCAGTTCAGGGGGTCGTAGGCGGCCCTCCTACAATGAGCAGTTCTTC. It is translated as CASSSGGRRRPSYNEQFF.

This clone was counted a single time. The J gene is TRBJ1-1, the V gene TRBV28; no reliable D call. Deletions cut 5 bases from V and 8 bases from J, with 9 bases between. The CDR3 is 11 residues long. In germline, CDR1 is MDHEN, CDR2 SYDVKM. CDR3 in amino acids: CASSPRVEAFF. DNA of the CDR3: TGTGCCAGCAGTCCGCGGGTGGAAGCTTTCTTT. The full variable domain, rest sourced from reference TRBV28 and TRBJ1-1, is DVKVTQSSRYLVKRTGEKVFLECVQDMDHENMFWYRQDPGLGLRLIYFSYDVKMKEKGDIPEGYSVSREKKERFSLILESASTNQTSMYLCASSPRVEAFFGQGTRLTVV.

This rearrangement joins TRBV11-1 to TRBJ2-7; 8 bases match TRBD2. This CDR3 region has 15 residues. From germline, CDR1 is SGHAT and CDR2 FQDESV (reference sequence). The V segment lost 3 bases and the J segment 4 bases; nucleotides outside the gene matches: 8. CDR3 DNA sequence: TGTGCCAGCAGCTTCGCCCAGGGACTAGTGTACGAGCAGTACTTC. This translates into CASSFAQGLVYEQYF.

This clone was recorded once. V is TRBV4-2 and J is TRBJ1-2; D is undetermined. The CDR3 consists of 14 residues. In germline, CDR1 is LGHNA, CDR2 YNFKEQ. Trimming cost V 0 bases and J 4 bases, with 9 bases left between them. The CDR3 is CASSQESGIYGYTF. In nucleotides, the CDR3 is TGTGCCAGCAGCCAAGAAAGCGGAATCTATGGCTACACCTTC.

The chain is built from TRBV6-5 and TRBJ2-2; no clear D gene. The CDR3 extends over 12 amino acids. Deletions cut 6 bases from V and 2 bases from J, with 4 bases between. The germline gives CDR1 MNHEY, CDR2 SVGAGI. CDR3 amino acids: CASSRNTGELFF. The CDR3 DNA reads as TGTGCCAGCAGCCGAAACACCGGGGAGCTGTTTTTT.

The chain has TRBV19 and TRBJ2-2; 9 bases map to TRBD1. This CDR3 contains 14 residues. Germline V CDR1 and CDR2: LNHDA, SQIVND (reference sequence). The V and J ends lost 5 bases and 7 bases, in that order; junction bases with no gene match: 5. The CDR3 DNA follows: TGTGCCAGTAGTGGGACAGGGTCGATCGGGGAGCTGTTTTTT. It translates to CASSGTGSIGELFF.

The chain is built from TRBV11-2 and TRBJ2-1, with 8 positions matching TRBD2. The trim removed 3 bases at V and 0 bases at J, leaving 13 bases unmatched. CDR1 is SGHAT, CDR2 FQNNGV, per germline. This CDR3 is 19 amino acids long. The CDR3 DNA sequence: TGTGCCAGCAGCTTCACGTTATATCGGGGGGGTTCCTCCTACAATGAGCAGTTCTTC. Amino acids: CASSFTLYRGGSSYNEQFF.

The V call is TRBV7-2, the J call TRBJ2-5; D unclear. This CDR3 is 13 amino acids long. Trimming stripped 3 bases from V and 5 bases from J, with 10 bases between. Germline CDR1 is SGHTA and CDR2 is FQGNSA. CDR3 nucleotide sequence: TGTGCCAGCAGCTTGTGGTCGTATGAGACCCAGTACTTC. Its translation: CASSLWSYETQYF.

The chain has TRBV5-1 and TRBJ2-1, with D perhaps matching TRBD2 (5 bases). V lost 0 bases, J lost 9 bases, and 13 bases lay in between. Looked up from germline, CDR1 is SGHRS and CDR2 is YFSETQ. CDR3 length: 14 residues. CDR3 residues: CASSLVGLASEQFF. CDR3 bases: TGCGCCAGCAGCTTGGTCGGTCTAGCCTCTGAGCAGTTCTTC.

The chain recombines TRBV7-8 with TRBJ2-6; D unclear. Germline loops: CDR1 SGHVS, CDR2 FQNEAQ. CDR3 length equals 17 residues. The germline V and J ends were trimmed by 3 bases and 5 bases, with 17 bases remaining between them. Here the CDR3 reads CASSLGSPQSRANVLTF. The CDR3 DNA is TGTGCCAGCAGCTTGGGATCCCCACAAAGTCGGGCCAACGTCCTGACTTTC.

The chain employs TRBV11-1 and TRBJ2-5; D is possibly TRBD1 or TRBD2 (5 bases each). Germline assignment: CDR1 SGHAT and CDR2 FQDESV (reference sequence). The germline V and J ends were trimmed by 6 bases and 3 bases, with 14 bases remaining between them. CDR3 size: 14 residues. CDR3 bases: TGTGCCAGCAGTCGGGACCCACAAAAAGAGACCCAGTACTTC. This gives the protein CASSRDPQKETQYF.

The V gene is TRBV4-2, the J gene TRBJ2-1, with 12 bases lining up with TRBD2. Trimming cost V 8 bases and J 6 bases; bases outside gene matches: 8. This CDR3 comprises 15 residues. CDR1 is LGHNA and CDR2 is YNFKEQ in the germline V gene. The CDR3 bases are TGTGCCAGCGGGGTGACTAGCGGGGGCCCCAATGAGCAGTTCTTC. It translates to CASGVTSGGPNEQFF.

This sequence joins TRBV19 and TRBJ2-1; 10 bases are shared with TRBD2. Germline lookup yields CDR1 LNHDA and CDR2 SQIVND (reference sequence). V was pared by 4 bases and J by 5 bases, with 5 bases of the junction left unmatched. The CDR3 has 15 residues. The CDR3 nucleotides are TGTGCCAGTAGTAAGCGGGAGGGCCTCGACAATGAGCAGTTCTTC. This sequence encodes CASSKREGLDNEQFF.